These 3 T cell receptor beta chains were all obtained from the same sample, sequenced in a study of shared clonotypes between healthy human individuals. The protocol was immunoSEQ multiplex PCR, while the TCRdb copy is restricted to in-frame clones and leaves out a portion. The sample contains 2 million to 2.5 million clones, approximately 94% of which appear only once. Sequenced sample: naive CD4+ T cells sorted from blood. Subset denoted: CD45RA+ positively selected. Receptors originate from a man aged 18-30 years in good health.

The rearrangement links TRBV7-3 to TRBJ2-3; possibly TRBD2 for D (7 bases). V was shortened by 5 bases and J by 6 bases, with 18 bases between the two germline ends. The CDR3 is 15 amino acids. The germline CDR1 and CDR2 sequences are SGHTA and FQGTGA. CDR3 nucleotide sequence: TGTGCCAGCAGCCCAGCAAGGGGGGGCATGGATACGCAGTATTTT. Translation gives CASSPARGGMDTQYF.

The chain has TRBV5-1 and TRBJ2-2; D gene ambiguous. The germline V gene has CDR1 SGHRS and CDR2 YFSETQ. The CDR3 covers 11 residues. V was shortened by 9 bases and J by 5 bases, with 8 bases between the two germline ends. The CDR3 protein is CAIPTTGELFF. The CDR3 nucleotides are TGCGCCATCCCTACGACCGGGGAGCTGTTTTTT.

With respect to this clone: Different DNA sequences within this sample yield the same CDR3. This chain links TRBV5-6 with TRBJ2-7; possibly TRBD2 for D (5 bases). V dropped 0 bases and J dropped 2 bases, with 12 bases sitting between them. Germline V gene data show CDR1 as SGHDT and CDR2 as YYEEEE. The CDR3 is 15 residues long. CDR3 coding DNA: TGTGCCAGCAGCTTGGGCGGGCTACGCACCTACGAGCAGTACTTC. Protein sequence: CASSLGGLRTYEQYF.